Presented here are 15 T cell receptor beta chains from one specimen sequenced in a study of response to subunit inactivated influenza vaccine. TCRdb re-called the RT-PCR reads through MiXCR, storing one row per CDR3 protein. The sample includes some 500,000 distinct CDR3 sequences, about 25% seen only once; the top ten take approximately 1.9%. Specimen: CD4+ T cells sorted from PBMCs, collected 4 to 6 days after vaccination. These receptors originate from a man in his fifties who received an inactivated influenza vaccine.

V and J are TRBV11-2 and TRBJ2-7; D ambiguous. V gave up 0 bases and J gave up 6 bases, with 18 bases separating them. CDR3 length equals 16 residues. Germline CDR1 and CDR2: SGHAT and FQNNGV. The chain's CDR3 is CASSLEIGQRSGEQYF. The DNA for the CDR3 is TGTGCCAGCAGCTTAGAGATAGGGCAGCGTTCGGGCGAGCAGTACTTC.

At least ten counts were recorded for this clonotype. The V and J genes are TRBV20-1 and TRBJ2-1; no firm D call. Germline loops: CDR1 DFQATT, CDR2 SNEGSKA (reference sequence). V was pared by 5 bases and J by 1 base, with 21 bases between. CDR3 size: 17 residues. CDR3 sequence reads: CSAPTLHGRVSYNEQFF. CDR3 sequence (DNA): TGCAGTGCTCCGACGCTCCACGGACGGGTTTCCTACAATGAGCAGTTCTTC.

The V gene is TRBV28, the J gene TRBJ2-7; 10 nucleotides match TRBD2. The CDR3 runs to 18 residues. The germline V gene encodes CDR1 MDHEN and CDR2 SYDVKM. The ends lost 3 bases at V and 5 bases at J; junction bases unmatched: 16. The CDR3 reads CASSLRLAGAALNHEQYF. In nucleotides, the CDR3 is TGTGCCAGCAGTTTGAGGCTAGCGGGAGCGGCTCTAAACCACGAGCAGTACTTC.

This clonotype was counted only a few times. This chain joins TRBV12-3 or TRBV12-4 and TRBJ1-5; a possible D gene is TRBD1 (6 bases). The CDR3 extends over 14 amino acids. Deletions cut 6 bases from V and 4 bases from J, with 13 bases between. CDR3 amino acids: CASSSGTPNQPQHF. CDR3 nucleotides: TGTGCCAGCAGCAGCGGGACACCAAATCAGCCCCAGCATTTT.

This clonotype was seen a few times. This chain links TRBV9 with TRBJ1-2, with D possibly TRBD1 on 5 matching bases. V was clipped by 0 bases and J by 6 bases, with 21 bases between them. The germline CDR1 and CDR2 sequences are SGDLS and YYNGEE. The CDR3 extends over 17 amino acids. CDR3 DNA sequence: TGTGCCAGCAGCGTAGATGCCAGGGTTCTGGGTACTGATGGCTACACCTTC. Translating it yields CASSVDARVLGTDGYTF.

This clonotype came up a few times. The chain employs TRBV6-2 or TRBV6-3 and TRBJ2-5; 9 positions agree with TRBD1. The CDR3 has 17 amino acids. After removal of 2 bases from V and 5 bases from J, the junction contained 12 bases not matched to a gene. CDR1 and CDR2 from the germline V gene are MNHEY and SVGEGT. CDR3 sequence reads: CASSYTFGTGSWETQYF. The CDR3 nucleotides are TGTGCCAGCAGTTACACCTTCGGGACAGGGAGTTGGGAGACCCAGTACTTC.

The V call is TRBV20-1, the J call TRBJ2-7, with D perhaps matching TRBD2 (5 bases). Trimming cost V 1 base and J 3 bases, with 16 bases left between them. The CDR3 consists of 15 residues. From germline, CDR1 is DFQATT and CDR2 SNEGSKA (reference sequence). The CDR3 region has the DNA TGCAGTGCTAGAGTCCCCGGTTGGGAGAACTACGAGCAGTACTTC. Protein sequence: CSARVPGWENYEQYF.

This rearrangement joins TRBV10-3 to TRBJ1-4, with D possibly TRBD1 on 5 matching bases. Trimming left V 10 bases short and J 8 bases short, with 11 bases between. The CDR3 runs 11 residues. Germline V gives CDR1 ENHRY, CDR2 SYGVKD. The CDR3, as DNA: TGTGCCACCATGGAGGGGGAAAAACTGTTTTTT. Protein product: CATMEGEKLFF.

In its sample, this clonotype was seen a few times. V is TRBV11-2 and J is TRBJ2-1; D gene ambiguous. The germline CDR1 and CDR2 sequences are SGHAT and FQNNGV. The CDR3 length is 12 residues. V lost 11 bases to trimming and J lost 1 base, with 9 bases between them. CDR3 residues: CAVDQSYNEQFF. The CDR3 DNA follows: TGTGCCGTCGACCAATCCTACAATGAGCAGTTCTTC.

This chain links TRBV20-1 with TRBJ2-2; 11 bases are a match to TRBD2. This CDR3 spans 16 amino acids. Germline V gene data show CDR1 as DFQATT and CDR2 as SNEGSKA (reference sequence). V dropped 3 bases and J dropped 1; count of bases not matched to a gene: 4. This chain's CDR3 is CSASTLAGGNTGELFF. CDR3 in DNA: TGCAGTGCTAGCACCCTAGCGGGAGGGAACACCGGGGAGCTGTTTTTT.

This chain uses TRBV29-1 with TRBJ2-7; the D is unclear. This CDR3 is built from 12 residues. Germline V gene lookup returns CDR1 SQVTM and CDR2 ANQGSEA. Trimming removed 6 bases from V and 0 bases from J, with 9 bases in between. CDR3 nucleotide sequence: TGCAGCGTCGTAAGCAACTCCTACGAGCAGTACTTC. Translating gives CSVVSNSYEQYF.

The chain employs TRBV20-1 and TRBJ2-5, with unresolved D. This CDR3 comprises 12 residues. V was cut by 5 bases and J by 1 base, with 8 bases left in between. CDR1 and CDR2 from the germline V gene are DFQATT and SNEGSKA (reference sequence). The CDR3 protein is CSARRTQETQYF. The CDR3 DNA sequence: TGCAGTGCTCGTCGAACCCAAGAGACCCAGTACTTC.

This chain uses TRBV28 with TRBJ2-1; D unresolved. Per the germline V gene, CDR1 is MDHEN and CDR2 is SYDVKM. This CDR3 is built from 12 residues. With 1 base removed from V and 5 bases from J, the gap between germline ends came to 3 bases. The CDR3 DNA follows: TGTGCCAGCAGTTTATCCCACAATGAGCAGTTCTTC. This encodes CASSLSHNEQFF.

This clonotype has just a few counts. The CDR3 region has the DNA TGCGCCAGCAGGTCCCTTGGAACAGATACGCAGTATTTT. Encoded protein: CASRSLGTDTQYF. The chain has TRBV10-2 and TRBJ2-3; D is unresolved. Germline loops: CDR1 WSHSY, CDR2 SAAADI. V lost 6 bases and J 3 bases, leaving 10 bases between the germline ends. The CDR3 length is 13 residues.

The V call is TRBV4-3, the J call TRBJ2-1; tentative D call: TRBD1 (5 bases). The CDR3 loop spans 15 amino acids. V gave up 0 bases and J gave up 3 bases, with 9 bases separating them. Looked up from germline, CDR1 is LGHNA and CDR2 is YSLEER. The CDR3 nucleotides are TGCGCCAGCAGCCAAGAACAGGCTTACTACAATGAGCAGTTCTTC. This encodes CASSQEQAYYNEQFF.